This TCR beta chain was retrieved from a study of T cells in Graves' hyperthyroidism and ophthalmopathy. Amplified regions were TCR beta CDR3 sequences from RNA transcripts. First-round RT-PCR of the TCR CDR3 relied on the HTBI primer set. TCRdb re-called the multiplex PCR reads with MiXCR, one entry per CDR3 protein. The sample shows 450,000 to 700,000 distinct CDR3 sequences, 46% of them seen only once. Trimming took off 4 bases at V and 5 bases at J, with 14 bases between the two ends. Germline CDR1 and CDR2: SGHVS and FNYEAQ. CDR3 length equals 14 residues. This clonotype was observed at least ten times.

The TCR originated in an adult woman with Graves' disease, either hyperthyroidism or ophthalmopathy (not recorded which). The chain has TRBV7-6 and TRBJ2-5; tentatively, D is TRBD1 (5 bases). Material for sequencing was peripheral blood or thyroid tissue (not recorded which). The CDR3 nucleotides read TGTGCCAGCAGCTCCACGGGCCCAGGGGAGACCCAGTACTTC. Its translation is CASSSTGPGETQYF.